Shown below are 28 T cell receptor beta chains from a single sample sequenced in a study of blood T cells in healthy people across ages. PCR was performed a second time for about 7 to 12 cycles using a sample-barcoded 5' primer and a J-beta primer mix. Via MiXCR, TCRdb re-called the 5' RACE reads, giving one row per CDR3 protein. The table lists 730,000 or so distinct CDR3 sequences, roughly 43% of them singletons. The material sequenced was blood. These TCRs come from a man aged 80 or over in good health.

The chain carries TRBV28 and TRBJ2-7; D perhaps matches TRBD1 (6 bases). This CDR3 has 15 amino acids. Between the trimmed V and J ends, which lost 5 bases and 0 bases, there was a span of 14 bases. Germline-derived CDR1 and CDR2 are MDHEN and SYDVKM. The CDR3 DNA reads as TGTGCCAGCAGTCTGCAACAGGGCTACTCCTACGAGCAGTACTTC. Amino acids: CASSLQQGYSYEQYF.

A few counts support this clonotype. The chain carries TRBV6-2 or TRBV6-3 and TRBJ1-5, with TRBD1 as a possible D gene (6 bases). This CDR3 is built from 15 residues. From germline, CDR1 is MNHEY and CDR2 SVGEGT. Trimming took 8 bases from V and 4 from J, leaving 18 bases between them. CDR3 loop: CASRDQGRSNQPQHF. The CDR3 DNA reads TGTGCCAGCCGAGACCAGGGGCGATCAAATCAGCCCCAGCATTTT.

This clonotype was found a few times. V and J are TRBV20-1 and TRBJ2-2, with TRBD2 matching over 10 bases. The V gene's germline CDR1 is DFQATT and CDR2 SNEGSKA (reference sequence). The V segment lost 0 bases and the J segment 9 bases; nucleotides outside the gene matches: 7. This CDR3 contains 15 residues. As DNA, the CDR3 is TGCAGTGCTAGAGATACAGCGGGAGGGCCCTGGGAGCTGTTTTTT. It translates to CSARDTAGGPWELFF.

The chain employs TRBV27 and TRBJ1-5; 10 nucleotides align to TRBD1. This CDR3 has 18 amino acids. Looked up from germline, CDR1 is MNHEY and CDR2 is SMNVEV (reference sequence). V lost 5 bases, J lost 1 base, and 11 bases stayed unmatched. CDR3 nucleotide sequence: TGTGCCAGCAGTCCGGGACAGGGGACGGTTGGGAGCAATCAGCCCCAGCATTTT. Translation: CASSPGQGTVGSNQPQHF.

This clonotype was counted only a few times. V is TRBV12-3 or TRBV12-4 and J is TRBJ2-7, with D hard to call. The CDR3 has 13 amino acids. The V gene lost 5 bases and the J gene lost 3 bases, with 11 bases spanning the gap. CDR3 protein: CASSVMGSYEQYF. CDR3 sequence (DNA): TGTGCCAGCAGTGTAATGGGCAGCTACGAGCAGTACTTC.

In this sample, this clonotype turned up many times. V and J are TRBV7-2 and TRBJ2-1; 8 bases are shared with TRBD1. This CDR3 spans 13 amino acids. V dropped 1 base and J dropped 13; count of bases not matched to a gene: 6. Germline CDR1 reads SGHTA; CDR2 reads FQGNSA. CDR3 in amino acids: CASSLGGQGGQFF. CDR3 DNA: TGTGCCAGCAGCTTAGGAGGACAGGGTGGTCAGTTCTTC. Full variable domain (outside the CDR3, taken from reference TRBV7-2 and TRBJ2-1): GAGVSQSPSNKVTEKGKDVELRCDPISGHTALYWYRQSLGQGLEFLIYFQGNSAPDKSGLPSDRFSAERTGGSVSTLTIQRTQQEDSAVYLCASSLGGQGGQFFGPGTRLTVL.

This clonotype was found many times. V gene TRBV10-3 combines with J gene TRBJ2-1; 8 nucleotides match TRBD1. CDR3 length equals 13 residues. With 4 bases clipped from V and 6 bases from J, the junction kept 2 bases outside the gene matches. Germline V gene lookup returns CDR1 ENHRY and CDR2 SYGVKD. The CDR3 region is CAISGTGRNEQFF. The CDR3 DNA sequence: TGTGCCATCAGTGGGACAGGGCGCAATGAGCAGTTCTTC.

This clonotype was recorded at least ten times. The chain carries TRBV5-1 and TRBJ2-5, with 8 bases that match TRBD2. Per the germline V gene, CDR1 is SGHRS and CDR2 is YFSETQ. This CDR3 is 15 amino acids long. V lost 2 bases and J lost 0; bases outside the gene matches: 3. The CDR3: CASSFSGIDQETQYF. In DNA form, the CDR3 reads TGCGCCAGCAGCTTTAGCGGGATAGACCAAGAGACCCAGTACTTC.

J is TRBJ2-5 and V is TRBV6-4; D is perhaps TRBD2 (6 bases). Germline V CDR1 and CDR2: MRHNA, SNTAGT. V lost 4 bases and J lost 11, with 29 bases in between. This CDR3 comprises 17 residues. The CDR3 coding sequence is TGTGCCAGCAGTGCCTCCGCACGCTGGGACTCGAACAATGAGCAGTACTTC. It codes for CASSASARWDSNNEQYF.

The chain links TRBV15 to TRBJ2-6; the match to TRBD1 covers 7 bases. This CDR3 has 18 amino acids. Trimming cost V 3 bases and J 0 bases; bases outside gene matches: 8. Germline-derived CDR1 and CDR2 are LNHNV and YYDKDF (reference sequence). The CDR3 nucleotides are TGTGCCACCAGCAGGGTGGGGACAGAGACCTCTGGGGCCAACGTCCTGACTTTC. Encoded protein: CATSRVGTETSGANVLTF.

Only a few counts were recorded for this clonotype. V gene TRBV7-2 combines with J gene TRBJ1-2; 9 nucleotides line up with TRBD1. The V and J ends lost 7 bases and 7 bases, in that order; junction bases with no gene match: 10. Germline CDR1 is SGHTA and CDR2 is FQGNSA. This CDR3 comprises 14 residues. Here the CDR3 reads CASTGGTGSGGYTF. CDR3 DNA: TGTGCCAGCACCGGGGGGACAGGGTCGGGTGGCTACACCTTC.

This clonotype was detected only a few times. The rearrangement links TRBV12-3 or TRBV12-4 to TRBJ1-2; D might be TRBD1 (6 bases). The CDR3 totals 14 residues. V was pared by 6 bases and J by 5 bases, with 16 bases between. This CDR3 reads CASRGSTGYYGYTF. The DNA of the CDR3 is TGTGCCAGCAGAGGATCCACAGGGTATTATGGCTACACCTTC.

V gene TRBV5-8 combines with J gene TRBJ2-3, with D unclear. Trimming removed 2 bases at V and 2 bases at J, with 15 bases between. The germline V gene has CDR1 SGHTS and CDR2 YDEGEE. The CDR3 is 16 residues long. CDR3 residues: CASSLFFGSITDTQYF. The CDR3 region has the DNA TGTGCCAGCAGCTTATTTTTTGGGTCAATCACAGATACGCAGTATTTT.

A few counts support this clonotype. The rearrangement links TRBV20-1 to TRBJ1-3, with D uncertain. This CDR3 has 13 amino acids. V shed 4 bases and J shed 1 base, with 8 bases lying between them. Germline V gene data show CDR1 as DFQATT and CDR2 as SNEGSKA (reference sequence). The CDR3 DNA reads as TGCAGTGCTAAACAGACATCTGGAAACACCATATATTTT. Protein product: CSAKQTSGNTIYF.

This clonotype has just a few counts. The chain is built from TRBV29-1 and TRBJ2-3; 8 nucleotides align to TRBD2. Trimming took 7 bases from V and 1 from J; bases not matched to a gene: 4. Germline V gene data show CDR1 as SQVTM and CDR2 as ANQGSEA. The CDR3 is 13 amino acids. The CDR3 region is CSALLAGTDTQYF. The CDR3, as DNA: TGCAGCGCCTTACTAGCGGGCACAGATACGCAGTATTTT.

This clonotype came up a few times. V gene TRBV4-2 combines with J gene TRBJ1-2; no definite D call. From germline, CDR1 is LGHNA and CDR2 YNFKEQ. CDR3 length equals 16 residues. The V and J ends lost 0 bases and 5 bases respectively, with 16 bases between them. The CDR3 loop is CASSQESRQLSYGYTF. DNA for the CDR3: TGTGCCAGCAGCCAAGAAAGCCGGCAGCTAAGTTATGGCTACACCTTC.

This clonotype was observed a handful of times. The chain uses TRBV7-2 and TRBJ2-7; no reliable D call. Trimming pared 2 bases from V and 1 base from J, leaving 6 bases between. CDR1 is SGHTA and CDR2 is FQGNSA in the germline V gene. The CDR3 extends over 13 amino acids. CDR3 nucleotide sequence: TGTGCCAGCAGCTTACAGGAGTCCTACGAGCAGTACTTC. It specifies CASSLQESYEQYF. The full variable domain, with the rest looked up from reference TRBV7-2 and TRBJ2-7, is GAGVSQSPSNKVTEKGKDVELRCDPISGHTALYWYRQSLGQGLEFLIYFQGNSAPDKSGLPSDRFSAERTGGSVSTLTIQRTQQEDSAVYLCASSLQESYEQYFGPGTRLTVT.

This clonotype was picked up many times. CDR3 sequence: CSARLADRVETQYF. CDR3 DNA: TGCAGTGCAAGACTAGCAGACAGGGTAGAGACCCAGTACTTC. The chain has TRBV20-1 and TRBJ2-5; possibly TRBD1 or TRBD2 for D (7 bases each). Per the germline V gene, CDR1 is DFQATT and CDR2 is SNEGSKA (reference sequence). V shed 6 bases and J shed 4 bases, with 18 bases lying between them. CDR3 length: 14 residues.

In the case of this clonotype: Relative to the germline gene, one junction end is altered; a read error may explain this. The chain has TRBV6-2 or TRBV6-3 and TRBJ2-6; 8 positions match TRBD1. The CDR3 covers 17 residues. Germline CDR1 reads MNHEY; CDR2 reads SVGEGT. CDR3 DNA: TGTCCCAGCAGTCCGACGACAGGGGAGATTGGGGCCAACGTCCTGACTTTC. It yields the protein CPSSPTTGEIGANVLTF.

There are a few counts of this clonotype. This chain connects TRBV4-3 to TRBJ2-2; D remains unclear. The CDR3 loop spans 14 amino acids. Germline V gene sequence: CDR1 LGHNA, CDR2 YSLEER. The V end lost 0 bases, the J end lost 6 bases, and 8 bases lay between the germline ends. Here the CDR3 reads CASSQDKVAGELFF. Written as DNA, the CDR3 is TGCGCCAGCAGCCAAGATAAAGTAGCCGGGGAGCTGTTTTTT.

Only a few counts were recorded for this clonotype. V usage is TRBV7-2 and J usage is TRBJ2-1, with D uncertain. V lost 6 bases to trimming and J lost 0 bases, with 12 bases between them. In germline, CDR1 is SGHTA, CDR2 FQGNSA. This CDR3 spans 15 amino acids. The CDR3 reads CASRPRPSSYNEQFF. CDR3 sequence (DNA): TGTGCCAGCAGACCCCGCCCGAGCTCCTACAATGAGCAGTTCTTC.

The CDR3 is CASSQAADLNTDTQYF. DNA for the CDR3: TGCGCCAGCAGCCAAGCAGCGGATCTAAACACAGATACGCAGTATTTT. J is TRBJ2-3 and V is TRBV4-1; a possible D gene is TRBD2 (5 bases). The CDR3 covers 16 residues. Trimming took off 1 base at V and 2 bases at J, with 13 bases between the two ends. In germline, CDR1 is MGHRA, CDR2 YSYEKL.

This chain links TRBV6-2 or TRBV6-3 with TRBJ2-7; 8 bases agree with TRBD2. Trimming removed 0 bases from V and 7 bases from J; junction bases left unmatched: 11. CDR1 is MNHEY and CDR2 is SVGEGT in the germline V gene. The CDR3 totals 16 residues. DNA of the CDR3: TGTGCCAGCAGTTACTCGAGTAGCGGGGAGAGGTGGGAGCAGTACTTC. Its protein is CASSYSSSGERWEQYF.

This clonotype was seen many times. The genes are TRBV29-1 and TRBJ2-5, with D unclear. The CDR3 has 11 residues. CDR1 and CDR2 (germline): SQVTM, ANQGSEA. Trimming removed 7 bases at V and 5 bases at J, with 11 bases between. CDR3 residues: CSAARAETQYF. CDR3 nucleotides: TGCAGCGCCGCAAGGGCGGAGACCCAGTACTTC.

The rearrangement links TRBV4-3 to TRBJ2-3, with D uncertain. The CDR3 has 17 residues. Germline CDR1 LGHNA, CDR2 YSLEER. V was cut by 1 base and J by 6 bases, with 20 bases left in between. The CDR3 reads CASSQAILDKAGDTQYF. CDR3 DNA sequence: TGCGCCAGCAGCCAAGCCATCCTTGACAAGGCCGGTGATACGCAGTATTTT.

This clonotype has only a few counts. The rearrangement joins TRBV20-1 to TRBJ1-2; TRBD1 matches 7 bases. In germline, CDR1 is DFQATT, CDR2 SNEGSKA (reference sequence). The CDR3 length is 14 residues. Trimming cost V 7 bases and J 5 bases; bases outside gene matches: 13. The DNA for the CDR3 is TGCAGTGTCGTGGGCGACAGGGAGTGGTATGGCTACACCTTC. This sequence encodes CSVVGDREWYGYTF.

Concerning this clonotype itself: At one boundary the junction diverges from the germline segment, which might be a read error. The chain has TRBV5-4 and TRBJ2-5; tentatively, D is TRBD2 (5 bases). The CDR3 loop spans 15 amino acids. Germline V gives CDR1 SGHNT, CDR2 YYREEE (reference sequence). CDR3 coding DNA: TGTGCCGGCAGCCCACGGGATAAGCGAGGGGAGACCCAGTACTTC. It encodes CAGSPRDKRGETQYF.

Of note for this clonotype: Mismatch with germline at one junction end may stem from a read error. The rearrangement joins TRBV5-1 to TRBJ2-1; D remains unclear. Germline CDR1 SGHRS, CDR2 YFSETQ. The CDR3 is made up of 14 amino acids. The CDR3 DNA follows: TGCACCAGCAGCTTAGAGTATACCTACAATGAGCAGTTCTTC. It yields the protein CTSSLEYTYNEQFF.